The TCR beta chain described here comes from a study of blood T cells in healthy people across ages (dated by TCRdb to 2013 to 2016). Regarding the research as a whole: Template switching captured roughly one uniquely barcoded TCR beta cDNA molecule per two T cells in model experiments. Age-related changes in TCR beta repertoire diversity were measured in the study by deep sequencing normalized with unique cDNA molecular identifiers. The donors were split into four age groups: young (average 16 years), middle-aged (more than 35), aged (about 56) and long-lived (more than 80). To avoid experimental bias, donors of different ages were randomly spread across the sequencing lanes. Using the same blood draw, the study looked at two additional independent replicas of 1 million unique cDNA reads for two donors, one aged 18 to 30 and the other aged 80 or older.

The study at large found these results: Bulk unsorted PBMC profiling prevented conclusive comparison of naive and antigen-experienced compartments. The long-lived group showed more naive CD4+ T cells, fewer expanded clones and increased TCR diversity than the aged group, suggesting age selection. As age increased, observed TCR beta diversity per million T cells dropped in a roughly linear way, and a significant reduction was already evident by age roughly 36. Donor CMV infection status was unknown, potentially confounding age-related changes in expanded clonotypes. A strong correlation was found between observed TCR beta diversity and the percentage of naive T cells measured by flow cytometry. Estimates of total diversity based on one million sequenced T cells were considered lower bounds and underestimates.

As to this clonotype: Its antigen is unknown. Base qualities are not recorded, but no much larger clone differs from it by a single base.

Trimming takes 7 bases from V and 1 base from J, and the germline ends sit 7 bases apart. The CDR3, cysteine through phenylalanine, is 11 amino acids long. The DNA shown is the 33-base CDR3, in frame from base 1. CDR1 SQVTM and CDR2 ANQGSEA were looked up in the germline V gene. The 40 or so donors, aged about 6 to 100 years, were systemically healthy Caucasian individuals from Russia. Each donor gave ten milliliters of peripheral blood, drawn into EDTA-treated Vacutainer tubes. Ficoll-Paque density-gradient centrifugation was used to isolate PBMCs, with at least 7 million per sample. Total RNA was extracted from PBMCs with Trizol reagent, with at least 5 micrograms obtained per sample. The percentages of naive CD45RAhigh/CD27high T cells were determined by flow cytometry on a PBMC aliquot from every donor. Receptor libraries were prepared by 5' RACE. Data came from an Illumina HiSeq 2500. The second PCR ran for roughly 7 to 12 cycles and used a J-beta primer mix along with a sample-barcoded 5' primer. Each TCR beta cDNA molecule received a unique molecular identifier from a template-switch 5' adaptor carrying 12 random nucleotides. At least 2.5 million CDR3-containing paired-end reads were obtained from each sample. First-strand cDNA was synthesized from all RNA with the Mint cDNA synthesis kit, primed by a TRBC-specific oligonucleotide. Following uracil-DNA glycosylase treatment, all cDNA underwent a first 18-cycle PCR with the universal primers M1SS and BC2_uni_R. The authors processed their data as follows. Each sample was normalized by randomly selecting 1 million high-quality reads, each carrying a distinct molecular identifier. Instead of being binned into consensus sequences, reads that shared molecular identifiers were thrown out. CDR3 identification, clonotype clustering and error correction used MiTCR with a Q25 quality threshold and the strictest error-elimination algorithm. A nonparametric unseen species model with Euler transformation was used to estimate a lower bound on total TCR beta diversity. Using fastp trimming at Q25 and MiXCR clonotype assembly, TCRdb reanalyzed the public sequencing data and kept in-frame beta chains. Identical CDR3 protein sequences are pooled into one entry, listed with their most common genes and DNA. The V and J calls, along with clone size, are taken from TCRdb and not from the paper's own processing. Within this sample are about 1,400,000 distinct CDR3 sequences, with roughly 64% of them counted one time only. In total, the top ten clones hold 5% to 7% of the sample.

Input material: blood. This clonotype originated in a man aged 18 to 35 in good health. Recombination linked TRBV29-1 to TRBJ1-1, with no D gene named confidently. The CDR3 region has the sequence CSGATNTEAFF. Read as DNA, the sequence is TGCAGCGGTGCCACGAACACTGAAGCTTTCTTT.